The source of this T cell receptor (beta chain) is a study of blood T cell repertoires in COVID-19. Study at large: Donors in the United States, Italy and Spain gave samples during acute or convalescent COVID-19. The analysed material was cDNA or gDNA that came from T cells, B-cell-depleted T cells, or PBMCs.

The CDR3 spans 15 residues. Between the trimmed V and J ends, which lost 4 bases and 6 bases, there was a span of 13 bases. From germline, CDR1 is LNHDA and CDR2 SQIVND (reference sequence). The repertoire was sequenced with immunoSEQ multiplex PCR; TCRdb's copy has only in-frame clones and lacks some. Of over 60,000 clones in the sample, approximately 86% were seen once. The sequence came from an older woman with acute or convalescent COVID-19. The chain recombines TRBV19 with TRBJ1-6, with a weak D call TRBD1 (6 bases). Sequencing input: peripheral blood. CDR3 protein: CASSTQGAPNSPLHF. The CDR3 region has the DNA TGTGCCAGTAGTACACAGGGAGCTCCTAATTCACCCCTCCACTTT.